The clone carrying this T cell receptor beta chain was seen repeatedly, ten times or more. Its antigen is unidentified. These data belong to a study of Graves' ophthalmopathy and Graves' hyperthyroidism. The authors amplified TCR beta CDR3 regions from RNA transcripts. The authors performed first-round RT-PCR with HTBI primers and then a second-round multiplex PCR. Via MiXCR, TCRdb re-called the multiplex PCR reads, giving one row per CDR3 protein. The table has about 390,000 distinct CDR3 sequences, about a sixth seen once. The PBMCs had their origin in 10 ml of fresh peripheral blood. The V end was cut by 6 bases, the J end by 2 bases, with 15 bases between. Germline CDR1 MNHEY, CDR2 SVGEGT. The CDR3 contains 15 residues. Study outcomes and limitations: Ophthalmopathy progression prediction by the model yielded a sensitivity of 70.59% and a specificity of nearly 75%. The majority of expanded thyroid clonotypes above 0.001 frequency also occurred in blood.

Sequencing was carried out using peripheral blood. This clonotype was sampled from an adult woman with stable Graves' hyperthyroidism. This chain joins TRBV6-2 or TRBV6-3 and TRBJ2-3; D ambiguous. CDR3 DNA: TGTGCCAGCAGCCAACCCTCCCCGACCACAGATACGCAGTATTTT. Translation gives CASSQPSPTTDTQYF.